The 15 T cell receptor beta chains below were found in one sample sequenced in a study of early T cells in non-severe SARS-CoV-2 infection. TCRdb re-derived calls from the 5' RACE reads in MiXCR, one entry per CDR3 protein. The table lists some 82,000 distinct CDR3 sequences, less than 15% of them singletons, with 3.5% to 5% in the top ten. The specimen was whole blood, collected at baseline. These receptors were taken from an adult who was a healthcare worker with PCR-confirmed SARS-CoV-2 infection or an uninfected control (not recorded which).

The chain carries TRBV18 and TRBJ2-7; D possibly corresponds to TRBD2 (6 bases). Germline V gene data show CDR1 as KGHSH and CDR2 as LQKENI. This CDR3 has 14 amino acids. The germline V and J ends were trimmed by 2 bases and 7 bases, with 15 bases remaining between them. For the CDR3, the DNA is TGTGCCAGCTCACCAGTAGCGGTCCGGACGGAGCAGTACTTC. Translation: CASSPVAVRTEQYF.

This sequence joins TRBV2 and TRBJ1-2, with TRBD1 as a possible D gene (6 bases). V dropped 0 bases and J dropped 5 bases, with 28 bases sitting between them. The germline gives CDR1 SNHLY, CDR2 FYNNEI. This CDR3 spans 20 amino acids. The CDR3: CASSEADTGSKTLGGYGYTF. The DNA of the CDR3 is TGTGCCAGCAGTGAAGCGGACACAGGGAGTAAGACCCTCGGGGGTTATGGCTACACCTTC.

The table lists this clonotype with a few counts. V and J are TRBV5-1 and TRBJ2-3, with 12 nucleotides matching TRBD2. V gave up 3 bases and J gave up 0 bases; unmatched junction bases: 5. Per germline, CDR1 SGHRS and CDR2 YFSETQ. The CDR3 is made up of 17 amino acids. The CDR3 bases are TGCGCCAGCAGCTCGAGACTAGCGGGGGTTAGCACAGATACGCAGTATTTT. This gives the protein CASSSRLAGVSTDTQYF.

The rearrangement joins TRBV14 to TRBJ2-3; 8 bases are a match to TRBD1. The CDR3 sequence is 14 residues long. J was trimmed by 2 bases and V by 4 bases; bases with no gene match: 2. Per the germline V gene, CDR1 is SGHDN and CDR2 is FVKESK. The CDR3 sequence: CASSRQGTTDTQYF. In DNA form, the CDR3 reads TGTGCCAGCAGCCGACAGGGGACCACAGATACGCAGTATTTT.

This clonotype was seen many times. The rearrangement uses TRBV7-9 and TRBJ2-7; D gene ambiguous. With 7 bases removed from V and 0 bases from J, the gap between germline ends came to 10 bases. This CDR3 is built from 13 residues. The germline V gene encodes CDR1 SEHNR and CDR2 FQNEAQ (reference sequence). CDR3: CASTDSSSYEQYF. DNA of the CDR3: TGTGCCAGCACCGACTCTAGCTCCTACGAGCAGTACTTC. The full variable domain, completed using reference TRBV7-9 and TRBJ2-7, is DTGVSQNPRHKITKRGQNVTFRCDPISEHNRLYWYRQTLGQGPEFLTYFQNEAQLEKSRLLSDRFSAERPKGSFSTLEIQRTEQGDSAMYLCASTDSSSYEQYFGPGTRLTVT.

At least ten counts were recorded for this clonotype. The J gene is TRBJ2-1, the V gene TRBV7-6; the match to TRBD2 covers 8 bases. V trimming: 4 bases; J trimming: 9 bases; junction bases outside the gene matches: 17. Germline-derived CDR1 and CDR2 are SGHVS and FNYEAQ. This CDR3 has 17 residues. Here the CDR3 reads CASSSVPSSGSVGEQFF. The CDR3 DNA follows: TGTGCCAGCAGCTCCGTCCCCTCTAGCGGGTCAGTAGGTGAGCAGTTCTTC.

V and J are TRBV12-2 and TRBJ2-5. TRBV12-2 is reported as a pseudogene. The CDR3 extends over 11 amino acids. CDR3 sequence reads: CASRWPMTQYF. The CDR3 nucleotides read TGTGCAAGTCGCTGGCCGATGACCCAGTACTTC.

This clonotype was seen many times. The chain uses TRBV30 and TRBJ1-4; D is perhaps TRBD1 (6 bases). V lost 2 bases and J lost 12, with 13 bases in between. The CDR3 is made up of 12 amino acids. CDR1 is GTSNPN and CDR2 is SVGIG in the germline V gene (reference sequence). The CDR3 bases are TGTGCCTGGAGTACGCGGACAGTAGAACTGTTTTTT. Protein product: CAWSTRTVELFF.

This clonotype occurred many times. J is TRBJ2-7 and V is TRBV28; the D is unclear. V gave up 2 bases and J gave up 3 bases, with 17 bases separating them. The CDR3 extends over 16 amino acids. Germline loops: CDR1 MDHEN, CDR2 SYDVKM. The CDR3 sequence is CASSLSSLAVYYEQYF. For the CDR3, the DNA is TGTGCCAGCAGTTTAAGTTCTTTGGCGGTTTACTACGAGCAGTACTTC.

This clonotype has a count of ten or more. The chain uses TRBV28 and TRBJ2-7; a possible D gene is TRBD1 (6 bases). The V gene's germline CDR1 is MDHEN and CDR2 SYDVKM. The V and J ends lost 5 bases and 4 bases respectively, with 9 bases between them. This CDR3 has 12 amino acids. The CDR3 DNA is TGTGCCAGCAGTACAGGGTCTTACGAGCAGTACTTC. It yields the protein CASSTGSYEQYF.

The sample holds a few counts of this clonotype. The V and J genes are TRBV7-8 and TRBJ2-3; the D is unclear. V gave up 0 bases and J gave up 2 bases, with 6 bases separating them. CDR1 is SGHVS and CDR2 is FQNEAQ in the germline V gene. This CDR3 spans 14 amino acids. The CDR3 DNA reads TGTGCCAGCAGCTTAGCGGGAAACACAGATACGCAGTATTTT. This gives the protein CASSLAGNTDTQYF.

This clonotype was detected ten times or more. CDR3 in amino acids: CASSAPGLAGGLGTQYF. The CDR3 DNA is TGTGCCAGCAGCGCACCAGGACTAGCGGGAGGGCTCGGGACGCAGTATTTT. The chain combines TRBV2 with TRBJ2-3, with 15 nucleotides matching TRBD2. Germline loops: CDR1 SNHLY, CDR2 FYNNEI. J lost 9 bases, V lost 6 bases, and 13 bases had no gene match. CDR3 length: 17 residues.

This clonotype was detected many times. The J gene is TRBJ1-5, the V gene TRBV20-1; D may be TRBD1 (6 bases). The CDR3 runs 12 residues. Germline CDR1 DFQATT, CDR2 SNEGSKA (reference sequence). V dropped 4 bases and J dropped 2 bases, with 6 bases sitting between them. The CDR3 DNA is TGCAGTGCTACAGGGGGCAATCAGCCCCAGCATTTT. Its translation is CSATGGNQPQHF.

V gene TRBV29-1 combines with J gene TRBJ1-2; TRBD1 matches at 9 bases. The junction had 6 bases not matched to a gene; V was cut back by 6 bases and J by 4 bases. This CDR3 spans 13 amino acids. CDR1 SQVTM and CDR2 ANQGSEA come from the germline V gene. The CDR3: CSVVTGGAYGYTF. CDR3 DNA sequence: TGCAGCGTGGTAACAGGGGGCGCCTATGGCTACACCTTC. Supplemented by reference TRBV29-1 and TRBJ1-2, the full variable domain reads SAVISQKPSRDICQRGTSLTIQCQVDSQVTMMFWYRQQPGQSLTLIATANQGSEATYESGFVIDKFPISRPNLTFSTLTVSNMSPEDSSIYLCSVVTGGAYGYTFGSGTRLTVV.

The chain couples TRBV18 to TRBJ2-3; D ambiguous. The CDR3 contains 13 residues. Trimming pared 6 bases from V and 3 bases from J, leaving 10 bases between. The germline V gene has CDR1 KGHSH and CDR2 LQKENI. The CDR3 spells CASSPGRTDTQYF. CDR3 in DNA: TGTGCCAGCTCGCCGGGTAGGACAGATACGCAGTATTTT. The entire variable domain, with the rest obtained from reference TRBV18 and TRBJ2-3, is as follows: NAGVMQNPRHLVRRRGQEARLRCSPMKGHSHVYWYRQLPEEGLKFMVYLQKENIIDESGMPKERFSAEFPKEGPSILRIQQVVRGDSAAYFCASSPGRTDTQYFGPGTRLTVL.